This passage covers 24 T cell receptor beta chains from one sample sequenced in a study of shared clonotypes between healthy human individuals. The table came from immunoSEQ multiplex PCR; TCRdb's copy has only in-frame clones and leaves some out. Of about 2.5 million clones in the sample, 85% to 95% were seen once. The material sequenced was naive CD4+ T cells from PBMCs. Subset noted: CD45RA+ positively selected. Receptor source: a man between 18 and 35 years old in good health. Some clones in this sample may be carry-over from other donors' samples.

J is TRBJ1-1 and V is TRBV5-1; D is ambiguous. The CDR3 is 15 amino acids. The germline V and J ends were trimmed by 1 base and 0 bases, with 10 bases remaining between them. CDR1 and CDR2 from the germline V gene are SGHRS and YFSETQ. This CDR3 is CASSLSPGVNTEAFF. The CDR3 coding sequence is TGCGCCAGCAGCTTGTCTCCTGGAGTGAACACTGAAGCTTTCTTT. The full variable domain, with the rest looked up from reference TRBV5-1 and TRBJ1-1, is KAGVTQTPRYLIKTRGQQVTLSCSPISGHRSVSWYQQTPGQGLQFLFEYFSETQRNKGNFPGRFSGRQFSNSRSEMNVSTLELGDSALYLCASSLSPGVNTEAFFGQGTRLTVV.

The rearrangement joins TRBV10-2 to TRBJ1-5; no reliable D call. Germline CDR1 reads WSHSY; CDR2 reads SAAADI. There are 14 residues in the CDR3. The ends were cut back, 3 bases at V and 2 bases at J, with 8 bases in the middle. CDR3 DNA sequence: TGCGCCAGCAGTGAAAATGGGGGCAATCAGCCCCAGCATTTT. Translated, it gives CASSENGGNQPQHF.

In nucleotides, the CDR3 is TGCAGCGCCGATCCGGGAGCACGAGGAGATACGCAGTATTTT. It yields the protein CSADPGARGDTQYF. The V gene is TRBV29-1, the J gene TRBJ2-3; tentative D call: TRBD2 (6 bases). Trimming took 7 bases from V and 5 from J, leaving 19 bases between them. The V gene's germline CDR1 is SQVTM and CDR2 ANQGSEA. This CDR3 region has 14 residues.

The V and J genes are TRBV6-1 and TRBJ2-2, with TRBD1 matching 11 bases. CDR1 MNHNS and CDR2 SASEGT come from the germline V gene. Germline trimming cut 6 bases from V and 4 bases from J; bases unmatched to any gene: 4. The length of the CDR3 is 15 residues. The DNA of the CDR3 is TGTGCCAGCAGGCGGACAGGGGGCACCACCGGGGAGCTGTTTTTT. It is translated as CASRRTGGTTGELFF.

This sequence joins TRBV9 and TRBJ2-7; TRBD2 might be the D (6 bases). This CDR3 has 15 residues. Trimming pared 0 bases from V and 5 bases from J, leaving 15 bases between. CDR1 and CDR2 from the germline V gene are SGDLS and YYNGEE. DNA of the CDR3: TGTGCCAGCAGCGTAGGTGGGACTGCCCTCAACGAGCAGTACTTC. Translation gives CASSVGGTALNEQYF.

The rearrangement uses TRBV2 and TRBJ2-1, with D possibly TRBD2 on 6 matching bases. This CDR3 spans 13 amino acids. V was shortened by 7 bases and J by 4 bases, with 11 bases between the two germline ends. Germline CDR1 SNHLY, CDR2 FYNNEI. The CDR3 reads CASNSGVYNEQFF. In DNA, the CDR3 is TGTGCCAGCAATTCGGGAGTATACAATGAGCAGTTCTTC.

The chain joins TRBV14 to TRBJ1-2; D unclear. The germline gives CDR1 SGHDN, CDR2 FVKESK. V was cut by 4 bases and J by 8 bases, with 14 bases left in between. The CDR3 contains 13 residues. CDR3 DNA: TGTGCCAGCAGCCCTAGTTTGGTCGTAGGCTACACCTTC. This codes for CASSPSLVVGYTF.

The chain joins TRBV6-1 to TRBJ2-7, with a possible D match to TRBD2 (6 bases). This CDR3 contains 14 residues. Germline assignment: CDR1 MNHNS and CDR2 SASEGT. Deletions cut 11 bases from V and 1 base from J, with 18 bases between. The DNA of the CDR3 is TGTGCCTCTGGCGCGGGGCTTACATCCTACGAGCAGTACTTC. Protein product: CASGAGLTSYEQYF.

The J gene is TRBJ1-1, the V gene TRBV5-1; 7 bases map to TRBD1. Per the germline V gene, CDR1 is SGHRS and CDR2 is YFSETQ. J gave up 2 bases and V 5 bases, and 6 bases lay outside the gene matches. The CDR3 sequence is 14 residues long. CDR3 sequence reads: CASRPTGFNTEAFF. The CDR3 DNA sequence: TGCGCCAGCAGGCCGACAGGGTTCAACACTGAAGCTTTCTTT.

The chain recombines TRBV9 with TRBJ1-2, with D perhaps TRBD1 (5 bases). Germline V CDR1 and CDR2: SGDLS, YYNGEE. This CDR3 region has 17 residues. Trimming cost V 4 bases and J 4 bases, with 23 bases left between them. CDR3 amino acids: CASSPQSRQSGGYGYTF. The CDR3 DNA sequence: TGTGCCAGCAGCCCACAGAGTCGACAGTCGGGTGGCTATGGCTACACCTTC.

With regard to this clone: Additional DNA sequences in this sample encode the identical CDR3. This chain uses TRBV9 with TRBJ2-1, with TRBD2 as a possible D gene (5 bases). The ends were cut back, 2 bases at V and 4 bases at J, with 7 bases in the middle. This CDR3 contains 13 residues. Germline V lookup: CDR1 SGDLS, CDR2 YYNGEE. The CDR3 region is CASSVSAYNEQFF. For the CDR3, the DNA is TGTGCCAGCAGCGTTAGCGCGTACAATGAGCAGTTCTTC.

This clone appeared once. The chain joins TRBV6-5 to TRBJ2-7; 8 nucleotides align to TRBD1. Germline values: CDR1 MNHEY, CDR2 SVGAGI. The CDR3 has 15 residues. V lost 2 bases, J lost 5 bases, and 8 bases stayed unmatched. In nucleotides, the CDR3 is TGTGCCAGCAGTTACGTCATGCGGACAGGGAACGAGCAGTACTTC. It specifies CASSYVMRTGNEQYF.

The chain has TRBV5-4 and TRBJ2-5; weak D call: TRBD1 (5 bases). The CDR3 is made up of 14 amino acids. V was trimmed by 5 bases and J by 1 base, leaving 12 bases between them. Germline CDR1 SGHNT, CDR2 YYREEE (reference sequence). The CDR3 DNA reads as TGTGCCAGCAGACCAGCAGGGCGCCAAGAGACCCAGTACTTC. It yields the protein CASRPAGRQETQYF.

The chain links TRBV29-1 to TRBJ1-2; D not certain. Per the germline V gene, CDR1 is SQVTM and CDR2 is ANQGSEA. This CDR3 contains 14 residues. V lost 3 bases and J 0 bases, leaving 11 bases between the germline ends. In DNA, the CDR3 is TGCAGCGTTGATGAGACGGGAGCTAACTATGGCTACACCTTC. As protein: CSVDETGANYGYTF.

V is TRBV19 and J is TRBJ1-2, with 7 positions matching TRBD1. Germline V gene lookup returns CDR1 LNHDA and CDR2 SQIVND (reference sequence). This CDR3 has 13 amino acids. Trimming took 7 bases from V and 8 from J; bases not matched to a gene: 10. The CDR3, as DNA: TGTGCCAGTACAGGGGGTACCTCCTGGGGCTACACCTTC. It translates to CASTGGTSWGYTF. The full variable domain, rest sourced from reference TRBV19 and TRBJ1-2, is DGGITQSPKYLFRKEGQNVTLSCEQNLNHDAMYWYRQDPGQGLRLIYYSQIVNDFQKGDIAEGYSVSREKKESFPLTVTSAQKNPTAFYLCASTGGTSWGYTFGSGTRLTVV.

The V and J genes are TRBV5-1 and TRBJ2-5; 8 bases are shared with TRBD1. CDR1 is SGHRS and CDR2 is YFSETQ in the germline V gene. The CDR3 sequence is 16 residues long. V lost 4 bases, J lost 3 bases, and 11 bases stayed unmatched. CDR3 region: CASSDSPGTGKETQYF. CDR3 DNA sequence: TGCGCCAGCAGCGACAGTCCAGGGACAGGAAAAGAGACCCAGTACTTC.

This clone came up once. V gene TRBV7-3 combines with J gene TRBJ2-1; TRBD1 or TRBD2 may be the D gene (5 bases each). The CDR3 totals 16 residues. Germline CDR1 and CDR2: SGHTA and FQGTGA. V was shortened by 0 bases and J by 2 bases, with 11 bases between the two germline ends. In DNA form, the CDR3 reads TGTGCCAGCAGCTTAACTCCTAGCAGGGCCTACAATGAGCAGTTCTTC. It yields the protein CASSLTPSRAYNEQFF.

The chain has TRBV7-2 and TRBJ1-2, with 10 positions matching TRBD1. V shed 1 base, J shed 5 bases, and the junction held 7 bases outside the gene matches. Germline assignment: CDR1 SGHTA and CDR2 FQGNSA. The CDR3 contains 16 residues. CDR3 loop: CASSLVVWDRGYGYTF. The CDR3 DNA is TGTGCCAGCAGCTTAGTCGTGTGGGACAGGGGTTATGGCTACACCTTC.

CDR3 coding DNA: TGTGCCTGGAGTGTACGTGGGAGGGCCCGAGGTGAGCAGTTCTTC. It encodes CAWSVRGRARGEQFF. The chain links TRBV30 to TRBJ2-1; 7 bases map to TRBD2. CDR3 length equals 15 residues. Germline V lookup: CDR1 GTSNPN, CDR2 SVGIG (reference sequence). Losses at the gene ends were 0 bases for V and 9 bases for J; bases not matched to a gene: 11.

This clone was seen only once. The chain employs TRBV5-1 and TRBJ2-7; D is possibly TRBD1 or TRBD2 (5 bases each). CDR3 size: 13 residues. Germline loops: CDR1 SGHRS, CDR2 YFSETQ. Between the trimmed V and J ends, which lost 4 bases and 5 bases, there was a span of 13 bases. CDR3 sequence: CASSGGGLNEQYF. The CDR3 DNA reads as TGCGCCAGCAGCGGTGGGGGTCTAAACGAGCAGTACTTC.

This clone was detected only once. The CDR3 nucleotides are TGCAGCGTTGCGGGGAACATGAACACTGAAGCTTTCTTT. Residues: CSVAGNMNTEAFF. This sequence joins TRBV29-1 and TRBJ1-1; the D is unclear. Germline V CDR1 and CDR2: SQVTM, ANQGSEA. V was pared by 4 bases and J by 0 bases, with 9 bases between. This CDR3 spans 13 amino acids.

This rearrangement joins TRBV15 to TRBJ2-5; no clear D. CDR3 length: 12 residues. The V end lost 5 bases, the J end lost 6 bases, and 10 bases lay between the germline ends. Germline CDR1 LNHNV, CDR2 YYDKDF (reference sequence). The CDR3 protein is CATSFGIQTQYF. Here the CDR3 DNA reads TGTGCCACCAGCTTCGGCATACAGACCCAGTACTTC.

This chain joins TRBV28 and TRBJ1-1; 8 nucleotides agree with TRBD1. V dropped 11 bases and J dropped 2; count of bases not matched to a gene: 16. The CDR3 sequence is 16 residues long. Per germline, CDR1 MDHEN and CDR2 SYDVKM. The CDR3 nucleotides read TGTGCCGGATTAACGCCGGGACAGGAAAAAAACACTGAAGCTTTCTTT. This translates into CAGLTPGQEKNTEAFF.

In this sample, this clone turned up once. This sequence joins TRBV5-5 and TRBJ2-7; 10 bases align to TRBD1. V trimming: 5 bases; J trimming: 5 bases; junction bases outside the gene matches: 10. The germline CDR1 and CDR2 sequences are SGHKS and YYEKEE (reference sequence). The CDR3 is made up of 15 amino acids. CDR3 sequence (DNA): TGTGCCAGCAGGTCGCCGGGACAGGGGCTCCACGAGCAGTACTTC. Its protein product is CASRSPGQGLHEQYF.